What follows are 7 T cell receptor beta chains derived from one specimen sequenced in a study of T cells of healthy individuals. Via MiXCR, TCRdb re-called the 5' RACE reads, giving one row per CDR3 protein. The table has approximately 58,000 distinct CDR3 sequences, roughly 14% seen once. All receptors come from a human donor in good health.

The chain combines TRBV5-1 with TRBJ2-7; D assignment may be TRBD1 or TRBD2 (6 bases each). The germline CDR1 and CDR2 sequences are SGHRS and YFSETQ. CDR3 length: 15 residues. The V gene lost 6 bases and the J gene lost 4 bases, with 20 bases spanning the gap. Here the CDR3 reads CASKEGQGRMYEQYF. CDR3 coding DNA: TGCGCCAGCAAGGAAGGGCAGGGGAGGATGTACGAGCAGTACTTC.

The table lists this clonotype with many counts. This chain uses TRBV18 with TRBJ2-7; no reliable D call. The germline V gene encodes CDR1 KGHSH and CDR2 LQKENI. Deletions cut 0 bases from V and 5 bases from J, with 11 bases between. This CDR3 contains 14 residues. The CDR3 spells CASSPPGMIHEQYF. In nucleotides, the CDR3 is TGTGCCAGCTCACCACCGGGGATGATCCACGAGCAGTACTTC.

This clonotype was recorded a few times. This sequence joins TRBV7-9 and TRBJ1-1; 7 bases fit TRBD1. The CDR3 spans 15 residues. After removal of 7 bases from V and 0 bases from J, the junction contained 8 bases not matched to a gene. Looked up from germline, CDR1 is SEHNR and CDR2 is FQNEAQ (reference sequence). The CDR3 region is CASTLGDSMNTEAFF. In nucleotides, the CDR3 is TGTGCCAGCACCCTGGGGGACAGTATGAACACTGAAGCTTTCTTT.

This clonotype was counted many times. V is TRBV20-1 and J is TRBJ2-1; 11 bases line up with TRBD2. Germline CDR1 reads DFQATT; CDR2 reads SNEGSKA (reference sequence). Germline trimming cut 3 bases from V and 7 bases from J; bases unmatched to any gene: 8. This CDR3 has 15 amino acids. The CDR3 loop is CSASLLAGVGNEQFF. CDR3 in DNA: TGCAGTGCTAGCCTACTAGCGGGAGTGGGTAATGAGCAGTTCTTC.

This clonotype showed up just a few times. The chain recombines TRBV20-1 with TRBJ2-1; possibly TRBD2 for D (5 bases). Germline V gene data show CDR1 as DFQATT and CDR2 as SNEGSKA (reference sequence). Trimming shortened V by 7 bases and J by 6 bases, and 19 bases separated the two germline ends. The CDR3 runs to 14 residues. CDR3 nucleotide sequence: TGCAGTGTCGATGGGGAGACGGGTGCCAATGAGCAGTTCTTC. Its translation is CSVDGETGANEQFF.

This clonotype occurred many times. V and J are TRBV6-1 and TRBJ1-5; 10 positions agree with TRBD1. The CDR3 covers 22 residues. CDR1 is MNHNS and CDR2 is SASEGT in the germline V gene. J gave up 0 bases and V 7 bases, and 24 bases lay outside the gene matches. In DNA, the CDR3 is TGTGCCAGCAACCGAAAGTTACCAAAAGGGACAGGGGCCTTAAATAGCAATCAGCCCCAGCATTTT. As protein: CASNRKLPKGTGALNSNQPQHF.

There are a few counts of this clonotype. The V gene is TRBV6-2 or TRBV6-3, the J gene TRBJ1-5, with D unresolved. The CDR3 has 13 amino acids. V was cut by 6 bases and J by 9 bases, with 15 bases left in between. Per the germline V gene, CDR1 is MNHEY and CDR2 is SVGEGT. The CDR3 DNA reads as TGTGCCAGCAGCCAAGCGGGGAATGCGCCCCAGCATTTT. It encodes CASSQAGNAPQHF.